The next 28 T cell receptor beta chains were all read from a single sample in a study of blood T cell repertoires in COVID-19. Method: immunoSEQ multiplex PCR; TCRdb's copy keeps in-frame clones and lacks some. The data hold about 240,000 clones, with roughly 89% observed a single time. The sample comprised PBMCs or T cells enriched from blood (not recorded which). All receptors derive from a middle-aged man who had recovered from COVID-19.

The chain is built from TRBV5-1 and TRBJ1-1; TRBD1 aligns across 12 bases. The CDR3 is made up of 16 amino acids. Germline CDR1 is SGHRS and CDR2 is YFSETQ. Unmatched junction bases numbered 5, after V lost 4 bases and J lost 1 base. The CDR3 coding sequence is TGCGCCAGCAGCAGGGACAGGGGGCAATGGAACACTGAAGCTTTCTTT. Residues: CASSRDRGQWNTEAFF.

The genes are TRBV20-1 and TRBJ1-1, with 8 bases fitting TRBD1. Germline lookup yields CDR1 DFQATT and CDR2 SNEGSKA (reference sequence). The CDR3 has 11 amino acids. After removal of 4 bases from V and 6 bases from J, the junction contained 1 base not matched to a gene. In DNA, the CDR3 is TGCAGTGCTAAACAGGGGGCTGAAGCTTTCTTT. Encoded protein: CSAKQGAEAFF.

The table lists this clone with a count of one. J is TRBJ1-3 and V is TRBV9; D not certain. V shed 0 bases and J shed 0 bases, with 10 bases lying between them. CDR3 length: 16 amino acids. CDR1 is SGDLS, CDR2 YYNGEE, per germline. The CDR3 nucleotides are TGTGCCAGCAGCGTAGGGGCCGACTACTCTGGAAACACCATATATTTT. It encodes CASSVGADYSGNTIYF.

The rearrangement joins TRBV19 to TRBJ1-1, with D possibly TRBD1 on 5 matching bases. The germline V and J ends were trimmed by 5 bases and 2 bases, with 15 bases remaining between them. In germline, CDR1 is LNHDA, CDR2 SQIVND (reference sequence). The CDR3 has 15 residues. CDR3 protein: CASSHRQGGNTEAFF. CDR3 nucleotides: TGTGCCAGTAGTCACCGGCAGGGTGGCAACACTGAAGCTTTCTTT.

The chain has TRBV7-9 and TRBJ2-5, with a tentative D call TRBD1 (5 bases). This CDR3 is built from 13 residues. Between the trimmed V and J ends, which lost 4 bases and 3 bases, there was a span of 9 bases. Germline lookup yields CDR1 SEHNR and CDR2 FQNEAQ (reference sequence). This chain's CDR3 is CASSSGFEETQYF. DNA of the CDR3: TGTGCCAGCAGCTCAGGGTTTGAAGAGACCCAGTACTTC.

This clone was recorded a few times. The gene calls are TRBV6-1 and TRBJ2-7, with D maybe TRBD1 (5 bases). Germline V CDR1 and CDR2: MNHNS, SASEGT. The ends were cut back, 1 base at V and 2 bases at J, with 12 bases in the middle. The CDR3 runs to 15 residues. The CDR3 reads CASSEGQLGAYEQYF. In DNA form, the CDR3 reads TGTGCCAGCAGTGAAGGTCAGCTAGGGGCCTACGAGCAGTACTTC.

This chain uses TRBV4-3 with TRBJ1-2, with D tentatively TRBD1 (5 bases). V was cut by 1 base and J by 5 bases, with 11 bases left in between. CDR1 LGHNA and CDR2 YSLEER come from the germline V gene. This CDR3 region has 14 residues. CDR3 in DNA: TGCGCCAGCAGCCAAGTCGACAGACCATATGGCTACACCTTC. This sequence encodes CASSQVDRPYGYTF.

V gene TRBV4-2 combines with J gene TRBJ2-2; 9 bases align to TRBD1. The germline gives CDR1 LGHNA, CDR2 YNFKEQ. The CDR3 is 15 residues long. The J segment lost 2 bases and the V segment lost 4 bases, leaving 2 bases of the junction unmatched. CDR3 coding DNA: TGTGCCAGCAGCCGGGGACAGGGAAACACCGGGGAGCTGTTTTTT. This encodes CASSRGQGNTGELFF.

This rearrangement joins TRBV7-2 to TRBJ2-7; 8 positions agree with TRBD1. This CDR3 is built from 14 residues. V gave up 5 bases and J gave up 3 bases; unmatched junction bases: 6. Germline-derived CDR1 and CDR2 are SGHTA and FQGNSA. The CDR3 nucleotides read TGTGCCAGCAGCCCCCGGACAGGGATCTACGAGCAGTACTTC. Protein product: CASSPRTGIYEQYF.

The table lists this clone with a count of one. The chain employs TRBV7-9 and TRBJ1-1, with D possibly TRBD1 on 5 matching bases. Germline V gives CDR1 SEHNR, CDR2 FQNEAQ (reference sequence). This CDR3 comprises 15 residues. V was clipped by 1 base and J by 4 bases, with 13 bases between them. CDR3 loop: CASSLVLGPGTEAFF. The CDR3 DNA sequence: TGTGCCAGCAGCTTAGTTTTGGGGCCTGGCACTGAAGCTTTCTTT.

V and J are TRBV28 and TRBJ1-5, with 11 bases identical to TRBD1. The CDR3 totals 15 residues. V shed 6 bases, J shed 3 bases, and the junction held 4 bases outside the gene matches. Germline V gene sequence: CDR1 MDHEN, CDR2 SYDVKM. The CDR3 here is CASRGTGGNNQPQHF. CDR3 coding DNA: TGTGCCAGCAGAGGGACAGGGGGAAACAATCAGCCCCAGCATTTT.

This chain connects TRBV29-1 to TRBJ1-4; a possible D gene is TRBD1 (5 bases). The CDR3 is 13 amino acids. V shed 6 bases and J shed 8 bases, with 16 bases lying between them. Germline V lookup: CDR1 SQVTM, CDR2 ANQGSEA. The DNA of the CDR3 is TGCAGCGTGGCCGACAGTCTCCTGGAAAAACTGTTTTTT. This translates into CSVADSLLEKLFF.

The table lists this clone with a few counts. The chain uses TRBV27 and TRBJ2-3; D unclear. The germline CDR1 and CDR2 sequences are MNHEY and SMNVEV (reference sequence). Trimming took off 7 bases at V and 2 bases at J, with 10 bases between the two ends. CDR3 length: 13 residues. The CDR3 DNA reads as TGTGCCAGCATGACGGCGGTCACAGATACGCAGTATTTT. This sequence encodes CASMTAVTDTQYF.

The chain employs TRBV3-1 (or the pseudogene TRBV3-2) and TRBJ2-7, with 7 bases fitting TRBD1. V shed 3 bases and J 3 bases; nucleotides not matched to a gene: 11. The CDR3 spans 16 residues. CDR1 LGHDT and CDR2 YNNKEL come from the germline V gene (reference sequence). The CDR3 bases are TGTGCCAGCAGCCATGCTGGACAGGCCTACCTCTACGAGCAGTACTTC. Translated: CASSHAGQAYLYEQYF.

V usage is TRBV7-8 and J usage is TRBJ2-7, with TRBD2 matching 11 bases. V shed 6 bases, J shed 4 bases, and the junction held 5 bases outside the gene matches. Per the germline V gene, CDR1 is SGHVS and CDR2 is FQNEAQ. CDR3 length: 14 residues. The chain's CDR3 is CASRGSGRVYEQYF. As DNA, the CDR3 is TGTGCCAGCAGAGGTAGCGGGAGGGTTTACGAGCAGTACTTC.

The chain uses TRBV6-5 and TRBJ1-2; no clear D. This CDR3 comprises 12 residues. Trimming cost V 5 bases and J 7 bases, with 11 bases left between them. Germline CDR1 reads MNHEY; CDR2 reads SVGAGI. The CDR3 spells CASSLSGGGYTF. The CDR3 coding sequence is TGTGCCAGCAGTCTCTCTGGCGGTGGCTACACCTTC.

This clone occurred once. CDR3 in amino acids: CASRPTMGQGGTDTQYF. Here the CDR3 DNA reads TGTGCCAGTAGACCCACCATGGGACAGGGAGGGACAGATACGCAGTATTTT. This rearrangement joins TRBV19 to TRBJ2-3; 9 positions match TRBD1. Germline CDR1 and CDR2: LNHDA and SQIVND (reference sequence). The CDR3 sequence is 17 residues long. V was clipped by 6 bases and J by 3 bases; unmatched bases: 13.

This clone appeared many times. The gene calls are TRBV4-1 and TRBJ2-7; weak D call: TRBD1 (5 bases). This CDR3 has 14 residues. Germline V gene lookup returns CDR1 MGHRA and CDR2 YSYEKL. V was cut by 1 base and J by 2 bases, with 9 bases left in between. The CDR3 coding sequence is TGCGCCAGCAGCCAAGGGGGCAACACCTACGAGCAGTACTTC. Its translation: CASSQGGNTYEQYF.

The CDR3 region is CASRPSLADTQYF. The DNA for the CDR3 is TGTGCCAGCAGGCCAAGTCTAGCCGATACGCAGTATTTT. V gene TRBV12-3 or TRBV12-4 combines with J gene TRBJ2-3; tentatively, D is TRBD2 (5 bases). The CDR3 runs 13 residues. The V end lost 6 bases, the J end lost 6 bases, and 13 bases lay between the germline ends.

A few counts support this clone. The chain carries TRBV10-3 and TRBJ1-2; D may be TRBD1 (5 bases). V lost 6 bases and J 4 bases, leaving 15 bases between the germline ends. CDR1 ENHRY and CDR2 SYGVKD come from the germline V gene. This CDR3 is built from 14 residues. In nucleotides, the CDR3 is TGTGCCATCAGATCACTTCAGGGAAGCTATGGCTACACCTTC. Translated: CAIRSLQGSYGYTF.

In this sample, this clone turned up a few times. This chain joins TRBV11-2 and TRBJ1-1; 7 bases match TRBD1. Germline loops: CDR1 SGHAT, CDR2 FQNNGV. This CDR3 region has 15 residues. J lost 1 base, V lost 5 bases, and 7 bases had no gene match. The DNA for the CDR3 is TGTGCCAGCAGCCGATCCCAGGGGGGGAACACTGAAGCTTTCTTT. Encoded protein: CASSRSQGGNTEAFF.

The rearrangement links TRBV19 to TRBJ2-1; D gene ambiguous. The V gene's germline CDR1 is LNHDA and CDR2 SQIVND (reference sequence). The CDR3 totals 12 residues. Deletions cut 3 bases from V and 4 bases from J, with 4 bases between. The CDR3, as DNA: TGTGCCAGTAGTATTATGTACAATGAGCAGTTCTTC. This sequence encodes CASSIMYNEQFF.

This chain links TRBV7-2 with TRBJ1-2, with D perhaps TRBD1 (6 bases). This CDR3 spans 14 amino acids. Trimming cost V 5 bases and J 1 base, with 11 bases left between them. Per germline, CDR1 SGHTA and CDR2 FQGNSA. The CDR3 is CASSQGQSNYGYTF. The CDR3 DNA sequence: TGTGCCAGCAGCCAAGGACAGAGTAACTATGGCTACACCTTC.

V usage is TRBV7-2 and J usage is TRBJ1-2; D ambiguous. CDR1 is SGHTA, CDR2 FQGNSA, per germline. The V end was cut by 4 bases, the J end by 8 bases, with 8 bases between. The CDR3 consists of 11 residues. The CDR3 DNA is TGTGCCAGCAGCTCAGGCTTAGGCTACACCTTC. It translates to CASSSGLGYTF. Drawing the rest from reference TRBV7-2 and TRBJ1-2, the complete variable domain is GAGVSQSPSNKVTEKGKDVELRCDPISGHTALYWYRQSLGQGLEFLIYFQGNSAPDKSGLPSDRFSAERTGGSVSTLTIQRTQQEDSAVYLCASSSGLGYTFGSGTRLTVV.

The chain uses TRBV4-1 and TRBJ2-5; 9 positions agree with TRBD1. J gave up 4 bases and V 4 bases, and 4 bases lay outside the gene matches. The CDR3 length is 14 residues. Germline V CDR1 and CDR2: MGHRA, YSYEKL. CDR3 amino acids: CASSRRTGAETQYF. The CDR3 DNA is TGCGCCAGCAGCCGGCGGACAGGGGCAGAGACCCAGTACTTC.

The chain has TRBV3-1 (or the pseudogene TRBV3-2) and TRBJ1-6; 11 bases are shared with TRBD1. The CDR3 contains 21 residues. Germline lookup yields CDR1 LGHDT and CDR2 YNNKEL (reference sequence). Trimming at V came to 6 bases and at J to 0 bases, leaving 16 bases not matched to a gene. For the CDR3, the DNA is TGTGCCAGCAGTGGCACCGGGACAGGGGGGGACTTGAGCTCCTATAATTCACCCCTCCACTTT. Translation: CASSGTGTGGDLSSYNSPLHF.

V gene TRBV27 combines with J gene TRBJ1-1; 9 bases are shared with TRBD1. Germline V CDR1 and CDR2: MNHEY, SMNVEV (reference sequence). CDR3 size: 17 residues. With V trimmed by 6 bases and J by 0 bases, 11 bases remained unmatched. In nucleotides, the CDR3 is TGTGCCAGCAGGGGGACAGGGAGTGATGATGTGAACACTGAAGCTTTCTTT. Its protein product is CASRGTGSDDVNTEAFF.

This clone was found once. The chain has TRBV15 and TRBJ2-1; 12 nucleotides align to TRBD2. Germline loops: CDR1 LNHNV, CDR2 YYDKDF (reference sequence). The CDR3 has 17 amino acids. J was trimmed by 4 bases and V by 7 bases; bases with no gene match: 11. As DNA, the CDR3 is TGTGCCACCAACAAACTTTCCGGGACTAGCGGGTACAATGAGCAGTTCTTC. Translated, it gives CATNKLSGTSGYNEQFF.